These 30 T cell receptor beta chains were all obtained from the same sample, sequenced in a study of memory CD4+ T cells and cytomegalovirus serostatus. The sort gate was single viable CD3+CD4+CD8-CD45RO+ cells for memory CD4+ T cells. Some clones are missing from TCRdb's copy, which holds only in-frame ones; the method was immunoSEQ multiplex PCR. The data show around 54,000 clones, roughly 78% seen once. Material for sequencing was memory CD4+ T cells from blood. These receptors were collected from an adult in good health and CMV-seronegative.

The rearrangement links TRBV7-6 to TRBJ2-1; 9 positions match TRBD2. V shed 3 bases and J 7 bases; nucleotides not matched to a gene: 7. CDR3 length: 15 residues. CDR1 and CDR2 (germline): SGHVS, FNYEAQ. CDR3 in DNA: TGTGCCAGCAGCTTGGTCAGCGGGAGGTATAATGAGCAGTTCTTC. It codes for CASSLVSGRYNEQFF.

The V and J genes are TRBV6-5 and TRBJ2-5, with TRBD1 matching 9 bases. Germline trimming cut 4 bases from V and 3 bases from J; bases unmatched to any gene: 6. The CDR3 covers 15 residues. Looked up from germline, CDR1 is MNHEY and CDR2 is SVGAGI. CDR3 in DNA: TGTGCCAGCAGTTCCCCCGGGACAGGGAAAGAGACCCAGTACTTC. Amino acids: CASSSPGTGKETQYF.

The rearrangement uses TRBV6-1 and TRBJ2-1, with TRBD1 matching over 8 bases. This CDR3 is 15 amino acids long. The junction had 6 bases not matched to a gene; V was cut back by 6 bases and J by 2 bases. Germline CDR1 reads MNHNS; CDR2 reads SASEGT. The CDR3 here is CASRGGTGTYNEQFF. CDR3 sequence (DNA): TGTGCCAGCAGGGGCGGGACAGGCACCTACAATGAGCAGTTCTTC.

The table lists this clone with a few counts. The chain is built from TRBV6-1 and TRBJ2-1; tentatively, D is TRBD1 (5 bases). V was trimmed by 7 bases and J by 7 bases, leaving 8 bases between them. CDR1 and CDR2 (germline): MNHNS, SASEGT. The CDR3 has 11 amino acids. CDR3 nucleotide sequence: TGTGCCAGCACTGGGGCTAATGAGCAGTTCTTC. Its protein is CASTGANEQFF.

The chain uses TRBV18 and TRBJ1-5; 8 positions match TRBD1. Trimming cost V 5 bases and J 6 bases; bases outside gene matches: 6. Germline V gene sequence: CDR1 KGHSH, CDR2 LQKENI. CDR3 size: 14 residues. CDR3 residues: CASSSQGAGQPQHF. In DNA form, the CDR3 reads TGTGCCAGCTCATCTCAGGGGGCAGGTCAGCCCCAGCATTTT.

A few counts support this clone. The chain carries TRBV6-1 and TRBJ1-1; 8 bases are shared with TRBD1. Germline V gene lookup returns CDR1 MNHNS and CDR2 SASEGT. V lost 7 bases, J lost 4 bases, and 8 bases stayed unmatched. The CDR3 sequence is 14 residues long. Here the CDR3 reads CASTADRVGTEAFF. Written as DNA, the CDR3 is TGTGCCAGCACTGCGGACAGGGTGGGCACTGAAGCTTTCTTT.

The chain uses TRBV9 and TRBJ1-1; D possibly corresponds to TRBD1 (6 bases). The V gene's germline CDR1 is SGDLS and CDR2 YYNGEE. The CDR3 covers 14 residues. V lost 0 bases, J lost 4 bases, and 10 bases lay in between. The CDR3 here is CASSVGSGVTEAFF. The CDR3 DNA reads TGTGCCAGCAGCGTAGGTTCAGGGGTCACTGAAGCTTTCTTT.

The CDR3 DNA is TGTGCCAGCAGTTTCAACCCCACAGCGACTAGCACAGATACGCAGTATTTT. Translation: CASSFNPTATSTDTQYF. The chain carries TRBV2 and TRBJ2-3; D uncertain. With 5 bases removed from V and 0 bases from J, the gap between germline ends came to 18 bases. Germline V CDR1 and CDR2: SNHLY, FYNNEI. The CDR3 length is 17 residues.

Notes on this clone: A read error may account for a junction end that differs from germline. This chain joins TRBV15 and TRBJ2-1, with TRBD1 matching 8 bases. Per the germline V gene, CDR1 is LNHNV and CDR2 is YYDKDF (reference sequence). The CDR3 totals 16 residues. The chain's CDR3 is CATSRDGGTGVNEQFF. The CDR3 nucleotides read TGTGCCACCAGTAGAGACGGCGGGACAGGAGTCAATGAGCAGTTCTTC.

This chain uses TRBV30 with TRBJ2-3; possibly TRBD1 for D (6 bases). Germline V CDR1 and CDR2: GTSNPN, SVGIG (reference sequence). The CDR3 is made up of 12 amino acids. Trimming cost V 1 base and J 5 bases, with 7 bases left between them. In nucleotides, the CDR3 is TGTGCCTGGAGTGGGGGGCTAGATACGCAGTATTTT. Translating gives CAWSGGLDTQYF.

The V and J genes are TRBV5-4 and TRBJ2-5, with unresolved D. In germline, CDR1 is SGHNT, CDR2 YYREEE (reference sequence). This CDR3 has 13 residues. With 1 base removed from V and 4 bases from J, the gap between germline ends came to 8 bases. The chain's CDR3 is CASSLLPRETQYF. The CDR3 DNA reads as TGTGCCAGCAGCTTGTTGCCCCGAGAGACCCAGTACTTC.

The genes are TRBV7-2 and TRBJ1-5, with TRBD1 matching over 8 bases. The CDR3 extends over 15 amino acids. CDR1 SGHTA and CDR2 FQGNSA come from the germline V gene. The V gene end was trimmed by 4 bases and the J gene end by 2 bases; junction bases not matched to a gene: 4. CDR3 loop: CASSSQGAGNQPQHF. In nucleotides, the CDR3 is TGTGCCAGCAGCTCGCAGGGGGCTGGCAATCAGCCCCAGCATTTT. The whole variable domain, remainder taken from reference TRBV7-2 and TRBJ1-5, is GAGVSQSPSNKVTEKGKDVELRCDPISGHTALYWYRQSLGQGLEFLIYFQGNSAPDKSGLPSDRFSAERTGGSVSTLTIQRTQQEDSAVYLCASSSQGAGNQPQHFGDGTRLSIL.

The V gene is TRBV9, the J gene TRBJ2-1; 8 bases are shared with TRBD2. CDR3 length: 14 residues. Per germline, CDR1 SGDLS and CDR2 YYNGEE. Trimming removed 4 bases from V and 5 bases from J; junction bases left unmatched: 5. The CDR3 DNA is TGTGCCAGCAGCCCCCCCGGGGGGGACAATGAGCAGTTCTTC. It encodes CASSPPGGDNEQFF.

This rearrangement joins TRBV28 to TRBJ2-5; D tentatively fits TRBD1 or TRBD2 (5 bases each). In germline, CDR1 is MDHEN, CDR2 SYDVKM. V shed 3 bases and J shed 2 bases, with 13 bases lying between them. The length of the CDR3 is 15 residues. Here the CDR3 DNA reads TGTGCCAGCAGTTTTACGGACACGGGACAAGAGACCCAGTACTTC. Residues: CASSFTDTGQETQYF.

This chain uses TRBV19 with TRBJ1-4, with D possibly being TRBD1 (6 bases). The length of the CDR3 is 15 residues. The ends were cut back, 5 bases at V and 7 bases at J, with 17 bases in the middle. Germline CDR1 LNHDA, CDR2 SQIVND (reference sequence). The DNA of the CDR3 is TGTGCCAGTAGTGACATGGGGGGCGCCTCTGAAAAACTGTTTTTT. Amino acids: CASSDMGGASEKLFF.

This clone was counted only a few times. The chain is built from TRBV7-9 and TRBJ2-7; weak D call: TRBD2 (6 bases). The CDR3 is 15 residues long. V lost 5 bases and J 6 bases, leaving 20 bases between the germline ends. Germline V gene data show CDR1 as SEHNR and CDR2 as FQNEAQ (reference sequence). The CDR3 loop reads CASSPPGGPVSEQYF. CDR3 sequence (DNA): TGTGCCAGCAGCCCCCCCGGAGGGCCCGTTTCCGAGCAGTACTTC. Together with reference TRBV7-9 and TRBJ2-7, the CDR3 gives the full variable domain: DTGVSQNPRHKITKRGQNVTFRCDPISEHNRLYWYRQTLGQGPEFLTYFQNEAQLEKSRLLSDRFSAERPKGSFSTLEIQRTEQGDSAMYLCASSPPGGPVSEQYFGPGTRLTVT.

The chain joins TRBV28 to TRBJ2-5; D remains ambiguous. Trimming removed 7 bases from V and 1 base from J, with 10 bases in between. Germline V gene data show CDR1 as MDHEN and CDR2 as SYDVKM. The CDR3 consists of 13 residues. CDR3 DNA sequence: TGTGCCAGCACCGTGACTTTCCAAGAGACCCAGTACTTC. This sequence encodes CASTVTFQETQYF.

The genes are TRBV5-5 and TRBJ1-2; no reliable D call. V lost 6 bases to trimming and J lost 4 bases, with 19 bases between them. The V gene's germline CDR1 is SGHKS and CDR2 YYEKEE (reference sequence). The CDR3 is 15 residues long. The CDR3 coding sequence is TGTGCCAGCATACAAGTCCGTCGGAGCGGCTATGGCTACACCTTC. Translation gives CASIQVRRSGYGYTF. The full variable domain, its missing parts supplied by reference TRBV5-5 and TRBJ1-2, is DAGVTQSPTHLIKTRGQQVTLRCSPISGHKSVSWYQQVLGQGPQFIFQYYEKEERGRGNFPDRFSARQFPNYSSELNVNALLLGDSALYLCASIQVRRSGYGYTFGSGTRLTVV.

J is TRBJ2-1 and V is TRBV5-6; 9 nucleotides align to TRBD2. Germline CDR1 SGHDT, CDR2 YYEEEE. V was clipped by 4 bases and J by 10 bases; unmatched bases: 15. The CDR3 has 16 amino acids. The CDR3 DNA is TGTGCCAGCAGCCCAGTCCATTTAGCGGGAGAAAGCGAGCAGTTCTTC. Translating gives CASSPVHLAGESEQFF.

This chain connects TRBV11-2 to TRBJ2-7; TRBD1 is a possible D gene (6 bases). Trimming removed 0 bases from V and 0 bases from J, with 21 bases in between. Germline CDR1 is SGHAT and CDR2 is FQNNGV. The CDR3 length is 19 residues. CDR3 coding DNA: TGTGCCAGCAGCTTAGATAGTTGGCTGGCAGGGGTTAGCTCCTACGAGCAGTACTTC. Translation gives CASSLDSWLAGVSSYEQYF.

The chain employs TRBV2 and TRBJ1-5, with 7 bases identical to TRBD1. The CDR3 runs 14 residues. V trimming: 6 bases; J trimming: 7 bases; junction bases outside the gene matches: 9. Germline V gives CDR1 SNHLY, CDR2 FYNNEI. The CDR3 DNA is TGTGCCAGCAGACAGGGGATCATAGGCCAGCCCCAGCATTTT. It encodes CASRQGIIGQPQHF.

In this sample, this clone turned up a few times. V gene TRBV7-6 combines with J gene TRBJ1-1; the D is unclear. CDR1 is SGHVS, CDR2 FNYEAQ, per germline. CDR3 length: 15 amino acids. Trimming removed 5 bases at V and 1 base at J, with 14 bases between. CDR3: CASSPEGNKNTEAFF. The CDR3 DNA is TGTGCCAGCAGCCCTGAAGGGAACAAGAACACTGAAGCTTTCTTT. Together with reference TRBV7-6 and TRBJ1-1, the CDR3 gives the full variable domain: GAGVSQSPRYKVTKRGQDVALRCDPISGHVSLYWYRQALGQGPEFLTYFNYEAQQDKSGLPNDRFSAERPEGSISTLTIQRTEQRDSAMYRCASSPEGNKNTEAFFGQGTRLTVV.

The CDR3 bases are TGTGCCAGCCAGGGACACAGGAGCTCCTACGAGCAGTACTTC. This sequence encodes CASQGHRSSYEQYF. The chain recombines TRBV28 with TRBJ2-7; perhaps TRBD1 as D (6 bases). CDR3 size: 14 residues. The V gene lost 8 bases and the J gene lost 0 bases, with 14 bases spanning the gap. CDR1 and CDR2 from the germline V gene are MDHEN and SYDVKM.

V and J are TRBV7-9 and TRBJ1-1; 12 positions match TRBD1. CDR1 SEHNR and CDR2 FQNEAQ come from the germline V gene (reference sequence). The V segment lost 1 base and the J segment 4 bases; nucleotides outside the gene matches: 7. The CDR3 is made up of 17 amino acids. This CDR3 reads CASSLGGTGGKGTEAFF. CDR3 DNA: TGTGCCAGCAGCTTAGGAGGGACAGGGGGCAAAGGCACTGAAGCTTTCTTT.

CDR3 sequence (DNA): TGTGCCAGCAGCCCGAACTTTCTAGCCAAAAACATTCAGTACTTC. Translation: CASSPNFLAKNIQYF. The J gene is TRBJ2-4, the V gene TRBV11-2; D gene unclear. The CDR3 covers 15 residues. Germline CDR1 SGHAT, CDR2 FQNNGV. Trimming took 5 bases from V and 0 from J, leaving 11 bases between them.

V usage is TRBV6-5 and J usage is TRBJ2-2, with 11 bases lining up with TRBD2. The CDR3 sequence is 15 residues long. CDR1 is MNHEY, CDR2 SVGAGI, per germline. Trimming took 5 bases from V and 7 from J; bases not matched to a gene: 6. CDR3 DNA: TGTGCCAGCAGTAGGGGGACTAGCGGTTTCGGGGAGCTGTTTTTT. Translated: CASSRGTSGFGELFF.

The rearrangement uses TRBV28 and TRBJ2-3; D not resolved. The CDR3 runs to 17 residues. The V and J ends lost 4 bases and 0 bases respectively, with 17 bases between them. The V gene's germline CDR1 is MDHEN and CDR2 SYDVKM. CDR3 sequence: CASSYPSIFSSTDTQYF. In nucleotides, the CDR3 is TGTGCCAGCAGTTACCCATCGATCTTTTCTAGCACAGATACGCAGTATTTT.

This chain links TRBV11-2 with TRBJ2-5; 8 positions match TRBD2. The germline V gene has CDR1 SGHAT and CDR2 FQNNGV. The junction had 7 bases not matched to a gene; V was cut back by 2 bases and J by 5 bases. This CDR3 region has 15 residues. The CDR3 loop reads CASSLTGGVWETQYF. The CDR3 nucleotides are TGTGCCAGCAGCTTAACGGGAGGGGTGTGGGAGACCCAGTACTTC.

V and J are TRBV6-5 and TRBJ2-4; TRBD2 might be the D (5 bases). Germline V lookup: CDR1 MNHEY, CDR2 SVGAGI. The V and J ends lost 0 bases and 1 base respectively, with 10 bases between them. CDR3 length: 16 residues. The CDR3 DNA reads TGTGCCAGCAGTTACTCGGAGGCTTTGGCCAAAAACATTCAGTACTTC. This gives the protein CASSYSEALAKNIQYF.

This clone was seen only a few times. This chain links TRBV19 with TRBJ1-1, with a weak D call TRBD1 (5 bases). The CDR3 loop spans 13 amino acids. The V gene lost 9 bases and the J gene lost 11 bases, with 22 bases spanning the gap. Germline V CDR1 and CDR2: LNHDA, SQIVND (reference sequence). CDR3 nucleotide sequence: TGTGCCAGCACCCGGGACTTTTATTCGGGGGCTTTCTTT. Its translation: CASTRDFYSGAFF. Full variable domain (remainder filled in from reference TRBV19 and TRBJ1-1): DGGITQSPKYLFRKEGQNVTLSCEQNLNHDAMYWYRQDPGQGLRLIYYSQIVNDFQKGDIAEGYSVSREKKESFPLTVTSAQKNPTAFYLCASTRDFYSGAFFGQGTRLTVV.